Detailed here is one TCR beta chain. Which antigen it targets is not known. Base qualities are missing; no much larger clone stands one base away. Donors were healthy HIV-negative adults with no recently reported acute infections or vaccinations. All donors were Caucasian adults living in Nashville, Tennessee, USA. CD4+ T cells were enriched by magnetic negative selection; naive cells were then positively selected on CD45RA, and the negative fraction formed the memory subset. Blood was collected by leukapheresis, and PBMCs were isolated by Ficoll-Histopaque density gradient centrifugation and then cryopreserved in liquid nitrogen vapor phase. Purity and quantity of every magnetically sorted T cell population were checked by analytical flow cytometry. Genomic DNA was isolated from each sorted fraction and quantified by UV absorbance on a Nanodrop 2000c. The sample originates from a study of shared clonotypes between healthy human individuals (dated by TCRdb to 2018 to 2020). Some background on the complete study: A couple of women and a few men aged 18 to 49 years were included in the cohort. Libraries were prepared and TCR repertoires were sequenced by different laboratories using diverse techniques, in order to increase sequencing depth and limit assay-specific biases. For each donor, CD4 naive and CD4 memory were each given three plates, CD8 naive was given two plates, and CD8 memory was given one plate. To estimate repertoire size and how much clonotypes are shared between individuals, the study performed deep sequencing of blood TCR repertoires from five healthy adults. Between about 0.9 and 10 billion PBMCs per donor were obtained by leukapheresis.

What the authors observed across the whole study: Clonotypes shared by all four sorted-subset donors showed higher generation probabilities than non-shared clonotypes. The small number of donors limited the genetic and exposure-history diversity represented. Sampling was restricted to blood, and TCR repertoires in tissue are likely to differ from TCR repertoires in blood. Based on pairwise subsampling, the degree of clonotype sharing among donors was expected to be affected by sequencing depth. Sharing across several donors was observed for 4.5% to 6.5% of naive CD4, over 3% of naive CD8, roughly 2.4% of memory CD4, and around 0.42% of memory CD8 clonotypes. Naive subsets generally had larger estimated clonotype richness than memory subsets did. Even with the large sequencing depth, rarefaction of the sorted-subset datasets indicated that sequencing was incomplete.

From the cysteine up to the phenylalanine, the CDR3 has a length of 13 residues. The only DNA kept is the CDR3, 39 bases in frame from the first base. The germline V gene specifies MDHEN as CDR1 and SYDVKM as CDR2. The junction shows trimming of 6 bases on V and 2 bases on J, plus 10 bases between the germline ends. Using the deep immunoSEQ assay, multiplex PCR amplified TCR CDR3 regions from genomic DNA. Extracted genomic DNA from each cell subset was distributed evenly across all wells of several immunoSEQ 96-well plates, and each plate was treated as a replicate. Each replicate PCR for sorted subsets received around 0.2 ug genomic DNA, equal to roughly 30,000 T cell genomes. The purified libraries were quantified using a Qubit 3.0 fluorometer, sized with a Bioanalyzer 2100, and then quantified again using the KAPA Library Quantification kit. Every immunoSEQ 96-well plate was sequenced on a separate single-read 150-cycle Illumina NextSeq 550 flow cell. Per the authors' processing: Because only junctional sequences without quality scores were contained in the immunoSEQ output, filtering matching that applied to full-length reads could not be performed. To assign V/J genes and CDR3, sequences were annotated using PyIR, a Python wrapper for IgBLAST v1.9, with IMGT germline references. Any read was removed if the V/J assignment was weak (E-value above 1e-6), the CDR3 was missing, or the read contained stop codons, out-of-frame junctions, or ambiguous translated residues. V3J clonotypes were defined as sequences sharing the same inferred V gene, J gene, and CDR3 amino acid sequence. The percentage overlap between two repertoires was calculated by dividing the number of shared unique clonotypes by the size of the smaller repertoire. Three approaches were used to assess repertoire richness: RTK rarefaction, the Chao1 estimator, and Recon v2.1 estimates of unobserved clonotypes. Generation probabilities were computed with OLGA for all TCRbeta clonotypes obtained by the gDNA method from a handful of donors. TCRdb provides this immuneACCESS table in a form limited to in-frame rearrangements. Some clones are lacking; in checked studies, under half of them reflect an unresolved V gene, and why the rest are absent is not known. For V, J and clone size, that table is used; D and trimming come from the DNA. The sample data list 1.5 million to 1.9 million clones, and 95% to 99% of these were observed just once. Around 0.47% of the sample belongs to the ten largest clones.

The TCR originated in a man aged 25-40 years in good health. Sequencing used naive CD4+ T cells sorted from blood. The cell subset or site label here, explained by the study, means: CD45RA+ positively selected. Recombination connected TRBV28 to TRBJ1-2, with no confidently assigned D gene. The DNA sequence is TGTGCCAGCAGCCAGAGTAGGAACTATGGCTACACCTTC. This codes for CASSQSRNYGYTF.